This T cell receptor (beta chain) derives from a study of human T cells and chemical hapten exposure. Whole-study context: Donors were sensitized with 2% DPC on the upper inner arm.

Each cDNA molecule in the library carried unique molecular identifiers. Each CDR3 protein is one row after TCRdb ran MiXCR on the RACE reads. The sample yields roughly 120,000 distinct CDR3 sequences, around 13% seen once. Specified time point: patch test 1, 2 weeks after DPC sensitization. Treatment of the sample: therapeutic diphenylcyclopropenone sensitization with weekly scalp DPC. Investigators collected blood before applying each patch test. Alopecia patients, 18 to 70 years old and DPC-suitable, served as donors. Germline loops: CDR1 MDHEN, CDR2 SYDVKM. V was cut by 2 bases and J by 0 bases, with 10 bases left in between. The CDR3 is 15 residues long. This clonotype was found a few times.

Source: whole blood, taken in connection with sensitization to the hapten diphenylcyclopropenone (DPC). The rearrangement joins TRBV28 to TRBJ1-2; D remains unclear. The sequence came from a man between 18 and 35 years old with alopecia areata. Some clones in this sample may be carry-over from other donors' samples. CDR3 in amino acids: CASSLIMSTNYGYTF. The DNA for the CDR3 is TGTGCCAGCAGTTTAATAATGAGCACTAACTATGGCTACACCTTC.